Below are 5 T cell receptor beta chains sequenced from a single sample in a study of regulatory T cells in long-lasting Graves disease. The sample's time point: persistent/refractory GD, antithyroid drugs over 5 years with positive TRAb. RNA isolated from PBMCs was used to make the TCR library. Both iRepertoire HTBI primers and Arm-PCR of CDR3 regions were used to build the TCR beta libraries. TCRdb called the multiplex PCR reads again in MiXCR, with one record for every CDR3 protein. In the table there are hundreds of thousands of distinct CDR3 sequences, around 20% of which are singletons. Sequencing was performed on peripheral blood mononuclear cells (PBMCs), taken when the disease was refractory, from a patient treated with antithyroid drugs. These receptors were taken from a female donor with Graves disease.

This clonotype was counted ten times or more. V usage is TRBV12-3 or TRBV12-4 and J usage is TRBJ1-1; no clear D. The CDR3 is 15 residues long. Trimming pared 8 bases from V and 7 bases from J, leaving 23 bases between. CDR3 residues: CASALGPLGGGEAFF. In nucleotides, the CDR3 is TGTGCCAGCGCGCTTGGTCCGTTGGGCGGAGGTGAAGCTTTCTTT.

There are many counts of this clonotype. This rearrangement joins TRBV3-1 to TRBJ1-2; D possibly corresponds to TRBD1 (5 bases). The germline V gene has CDR1 LGHDT and CDR2 YNNKEL (reference sequence). V was cut by 2 bases and J by 4 bases, with 20 bases left in between. The CDR3 covers 17 residues. In DNA form, the CDR3 reads TGTGCCAGCAGCCAAAACCCCCACATGGGGCGCCTCTATGGCTACACCTTC. It yields the protein CASSQNPHMGRLYGYTF.

This clonotype was seen a handful of times. This sequence joins TRBV7-9 and TRBJ2-6; no clear D. This CDR3 has 14 amino acids. Germline V gives CDR1 SEHNR, CDR2 FQNEAQ (reference sequence). Trimming left V 0 bases short and J 8 bases short, with 8 bases between. The CDR3 loop reads CASSLAGYTNVLTF. The CDR3 bases are TGTGCCAGCAGCTTAGCAGGGTACACCAACGTCCTGACTTTC.

A remark on this clonotype: The junction shows a germline mismatch at one end, possibly a read error. The chain has TRBV7-6 and TRBJ2-1, with 9 bases matching TRBD2. This CDR3 comprises 17 residues. Looked up from germline, CDR1 is SGHVS and CDR2 is FNYEAQ. DNA for the CDR3: TGTGCCGGCAGCCCCCGTCTCGGACTAGCGCTTAACAATGAGCAGTTCTTC. Translating gives CAGSPRLGLALNNEQFF.

With respect to this clonotype: This clone may be a read error of a much larger clone one base away. The CDR3 DNA sequence: TGCAGCGTTCCAACCGTCGTTACTCGGGACACTGAAGCTTTCTTT. Protein sequence: CSVPTVVTRDTEAFF. The genes are TRBV29-1 and TRBJ1-1; unclear D gene. CDR1 is SQVTM and CDR2 is ANQGSEA in the germline V gene. V was trimmed by 5 bases and J by 3 bases, leaving 19 bases between them. The CDR3 is 15 residues long.